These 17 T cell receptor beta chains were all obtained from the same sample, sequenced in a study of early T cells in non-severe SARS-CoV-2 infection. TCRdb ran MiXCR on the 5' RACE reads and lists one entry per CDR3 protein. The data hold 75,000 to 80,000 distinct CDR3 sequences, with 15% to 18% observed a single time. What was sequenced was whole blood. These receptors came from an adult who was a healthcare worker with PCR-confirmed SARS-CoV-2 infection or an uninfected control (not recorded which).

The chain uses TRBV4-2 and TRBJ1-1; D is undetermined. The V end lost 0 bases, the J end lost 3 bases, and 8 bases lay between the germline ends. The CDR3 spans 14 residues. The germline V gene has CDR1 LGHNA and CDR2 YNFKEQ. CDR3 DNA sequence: TGTGCCAGCAGCCAAGAGGGATTGTACACTGAAGCTTTCTTT. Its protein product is CASSQEGLYTEAFF.

The CDR3 DNA sequence: TGTGCCAGCAGCCGTGGACAGGGCGGGTACACCGGGGAGCTGTTTTTT. This codes for CASSRGQGGYTGELFF. V and J are TRBV7-3 and TRBJ2-2; 8 bases are a match to TRBD1. The CDR3 contains 16 residues. Losses at the gene ends were 5 bases for V and 3 bases for J; bases not matched to a gene: 8. Germline-derived CDR1 and CDR2 are SGHTA and FQGTGA.

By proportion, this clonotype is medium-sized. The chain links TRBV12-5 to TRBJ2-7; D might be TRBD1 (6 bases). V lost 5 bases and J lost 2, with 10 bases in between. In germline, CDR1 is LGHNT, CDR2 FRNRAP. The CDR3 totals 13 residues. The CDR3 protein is CASGPNRAYEQYF. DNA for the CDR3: TGTGCTAGTGGTCCCAACAGGGCCTACGAGCAGTACTTC.

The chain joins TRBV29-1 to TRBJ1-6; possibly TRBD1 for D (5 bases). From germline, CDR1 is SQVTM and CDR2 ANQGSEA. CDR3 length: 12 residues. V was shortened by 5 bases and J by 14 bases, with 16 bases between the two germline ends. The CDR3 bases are TGCAGCGTTACCTACGGGGGAGAAGCCCTCCACTTT. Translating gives CSVTYGGEALHF.

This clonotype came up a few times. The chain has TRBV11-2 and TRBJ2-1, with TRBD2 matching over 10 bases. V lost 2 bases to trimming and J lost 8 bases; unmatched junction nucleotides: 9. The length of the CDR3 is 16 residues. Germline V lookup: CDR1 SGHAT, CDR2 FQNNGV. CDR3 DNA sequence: TGTGCCAGCAGCTTAATAGCGGGGGGTTCTATAGATGAGCAGTTCTTC. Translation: CASSLIAGGSIDEQFF.

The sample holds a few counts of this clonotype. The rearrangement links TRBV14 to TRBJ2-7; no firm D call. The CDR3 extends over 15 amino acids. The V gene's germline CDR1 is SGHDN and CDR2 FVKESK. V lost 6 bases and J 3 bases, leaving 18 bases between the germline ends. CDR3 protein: CASSQIGVGSYEQYF. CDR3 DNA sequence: TGTGCCAGCAGTCAAATCGGCGTCGGCAGCTACGAGCAGTACTTC.

In nucleotides, the CDR3 is TGTGCCATCAGTGCAGGGGCCTACGAGCAGTACTTC. This codes for CAISAGAYEQYF. The chain recombines TRBV10-3 with TRBJ2-7; a possible D gene is TRBD1 (6 bases). Germline V lookup: CDR1 ENHRY, CDR2 SYGVKD. The CDR3 extends over 12 amino acids. Trimming took off 4 bases at V and 2 bases at J, with 6 bases between the two ends.

CDR3 loop: CASRRLAGQETQYF. The CDR3 DNA follows: TGTGCCAGCAGGCGGCTAGCGGGACAAGAGACCCAGTACTTC. The chain employs TRBV7-2 and TRBJ2-5; 9 bases are a match to TRBD2. The germline V gene has CDR1 SGHTA and CDR2 FQGNSA. The V segment lost 6 bases and the J segment 2 bases; nucleotides outside the gene matches: 4. This CDR3 comprises 14 residues.

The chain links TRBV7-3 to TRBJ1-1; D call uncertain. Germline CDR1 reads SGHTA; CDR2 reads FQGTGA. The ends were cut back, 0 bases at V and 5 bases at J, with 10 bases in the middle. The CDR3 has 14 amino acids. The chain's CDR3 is CASSLTGKTTEAFF. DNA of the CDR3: TGTGCCAGCAGCTTAACGGGCAAGACAACTGAAGCTTTCTTT.

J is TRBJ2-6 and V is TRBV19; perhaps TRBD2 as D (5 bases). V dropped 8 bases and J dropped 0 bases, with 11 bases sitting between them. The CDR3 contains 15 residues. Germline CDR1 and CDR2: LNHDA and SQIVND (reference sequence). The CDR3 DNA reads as TGTGCCAGTTGTGAGGGCTTCTCTGGGGCCAACGTCCTGACTTTC. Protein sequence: CASCEGFSGANVLTF.

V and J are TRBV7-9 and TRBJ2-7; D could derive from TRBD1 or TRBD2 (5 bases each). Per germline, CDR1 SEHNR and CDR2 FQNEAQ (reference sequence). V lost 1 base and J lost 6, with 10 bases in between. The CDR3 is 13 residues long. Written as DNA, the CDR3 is TGTGCCAGCAGCTTAGTGGGGGTGGGCGAGCAGTACTTC. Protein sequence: CASSLVGVGEQYF.

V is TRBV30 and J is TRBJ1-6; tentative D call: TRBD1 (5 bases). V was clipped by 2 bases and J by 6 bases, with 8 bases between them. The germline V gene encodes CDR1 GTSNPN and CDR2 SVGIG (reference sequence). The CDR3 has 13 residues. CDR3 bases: TGTGCCTGGAGTCCAGGGAGTAATTCACCCCTCCACTTT. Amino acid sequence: CAWSPGSNSPLHF.

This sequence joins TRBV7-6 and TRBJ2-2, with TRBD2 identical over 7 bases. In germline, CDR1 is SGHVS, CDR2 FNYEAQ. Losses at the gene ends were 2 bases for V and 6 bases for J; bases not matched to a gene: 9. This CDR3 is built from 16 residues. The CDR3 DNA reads TGTGCCAGCAGCTTAAAGGCGGGAGTAGACGCCGGGGAGCTGTTTTTT. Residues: CASSLKAGVDAGELFF.

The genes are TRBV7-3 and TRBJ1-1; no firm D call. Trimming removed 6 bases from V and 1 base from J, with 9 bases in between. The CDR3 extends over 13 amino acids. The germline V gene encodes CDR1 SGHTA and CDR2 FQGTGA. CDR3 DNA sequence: TGTGCCAGCAGTTCGACACCGAACACTGAAGCTTTCTTT. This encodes CASSSTPNTEAFF.

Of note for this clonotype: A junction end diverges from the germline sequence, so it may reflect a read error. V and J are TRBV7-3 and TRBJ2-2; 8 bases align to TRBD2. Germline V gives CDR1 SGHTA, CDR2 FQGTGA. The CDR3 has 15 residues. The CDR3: CVSSLAGRSTGELFF. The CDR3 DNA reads TGTGTCAGCAGCTTAGCGGGGAGATCCACCGGGGAGCTGTTTTTT.

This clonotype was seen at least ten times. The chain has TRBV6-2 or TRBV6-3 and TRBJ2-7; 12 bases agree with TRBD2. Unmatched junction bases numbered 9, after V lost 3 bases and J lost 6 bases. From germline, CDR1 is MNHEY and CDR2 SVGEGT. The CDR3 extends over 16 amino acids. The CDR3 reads CASSYRLAGDRGEQYF. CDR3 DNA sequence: TGTGCCAGCAGTTATCGACTAGCGGGAGACCGAGGCGAGCAGTACTTC.

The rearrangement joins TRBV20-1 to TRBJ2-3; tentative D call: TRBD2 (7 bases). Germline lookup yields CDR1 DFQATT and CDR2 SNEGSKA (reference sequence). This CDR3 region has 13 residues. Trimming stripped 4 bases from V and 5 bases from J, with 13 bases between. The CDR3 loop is CSAMGGRLDTQYF. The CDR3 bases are TGCAGTGCTATGGGGGGGCGGTTAGATACGCAGTATTTT.